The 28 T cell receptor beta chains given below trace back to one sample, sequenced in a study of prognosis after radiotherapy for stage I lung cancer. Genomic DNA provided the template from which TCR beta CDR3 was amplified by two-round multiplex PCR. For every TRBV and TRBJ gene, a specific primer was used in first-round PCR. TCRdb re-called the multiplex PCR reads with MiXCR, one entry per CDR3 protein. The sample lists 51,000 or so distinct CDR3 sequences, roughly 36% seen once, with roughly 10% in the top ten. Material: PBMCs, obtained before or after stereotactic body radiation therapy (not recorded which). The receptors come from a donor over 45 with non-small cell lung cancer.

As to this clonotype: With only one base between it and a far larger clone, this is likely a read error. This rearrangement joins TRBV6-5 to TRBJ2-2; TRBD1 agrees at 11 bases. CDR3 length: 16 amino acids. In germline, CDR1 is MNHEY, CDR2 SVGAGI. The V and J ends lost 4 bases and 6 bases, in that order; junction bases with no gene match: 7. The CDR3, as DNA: TGTGCCAGCAGTTCCACGGACAGGGGGCGGTCCGGGGAGCTGTTTTTT. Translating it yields CASSSTDRGRSGELFF.

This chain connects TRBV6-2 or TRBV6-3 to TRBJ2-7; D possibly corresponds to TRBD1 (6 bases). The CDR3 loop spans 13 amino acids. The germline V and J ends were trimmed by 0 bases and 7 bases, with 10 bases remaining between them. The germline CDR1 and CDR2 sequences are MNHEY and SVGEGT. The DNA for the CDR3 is TGTGCCAGCAGTTACTCCAGGGGACAAGAGCAGTACTTC. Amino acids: CASSYSRGQEQYF.

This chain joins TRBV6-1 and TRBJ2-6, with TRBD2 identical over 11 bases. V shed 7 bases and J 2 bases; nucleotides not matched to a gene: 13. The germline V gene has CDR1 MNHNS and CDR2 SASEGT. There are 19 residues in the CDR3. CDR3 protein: CASIPTSGIRGAGANVLTF. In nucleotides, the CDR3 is TGTGCCAGCATCCCGACTAGCGGGATTAGGGGTGCTGGGGCCAACGTCCTGACTTTC.

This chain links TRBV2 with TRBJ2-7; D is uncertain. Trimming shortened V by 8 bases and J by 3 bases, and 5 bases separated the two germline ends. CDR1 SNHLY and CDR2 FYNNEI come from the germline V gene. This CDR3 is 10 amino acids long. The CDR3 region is CASGNYEQYF. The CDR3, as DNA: TGTGCCAGCGGAAACTACGAGCAGTACTTC.

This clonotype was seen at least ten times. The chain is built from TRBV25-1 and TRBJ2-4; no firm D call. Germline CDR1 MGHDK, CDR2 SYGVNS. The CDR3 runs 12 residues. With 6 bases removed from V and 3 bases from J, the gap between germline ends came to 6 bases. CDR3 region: CASRCDKNIQYF. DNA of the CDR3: TGTGCCAGCAGGTGCGACAAAAACATTCAGTACTTC.

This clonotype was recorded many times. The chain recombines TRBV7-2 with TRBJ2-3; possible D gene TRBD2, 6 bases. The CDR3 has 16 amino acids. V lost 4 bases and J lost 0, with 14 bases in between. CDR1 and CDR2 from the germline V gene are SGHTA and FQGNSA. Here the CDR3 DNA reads TGTGCCAGCAGCTCTTTTAGGAGGGGCAGCACAGATACGCAGTATTTT. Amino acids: CASSSFRRGSTDTQYF.

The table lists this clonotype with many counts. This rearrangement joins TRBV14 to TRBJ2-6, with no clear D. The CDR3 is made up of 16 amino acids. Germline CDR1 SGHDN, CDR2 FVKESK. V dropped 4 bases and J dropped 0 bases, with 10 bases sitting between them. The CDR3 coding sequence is TGTGCCAGCAGCCCCTACTTACGCTCTGGGGCCAACGTCCTGACTTTC. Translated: CASSPYLRSGANVLTF.

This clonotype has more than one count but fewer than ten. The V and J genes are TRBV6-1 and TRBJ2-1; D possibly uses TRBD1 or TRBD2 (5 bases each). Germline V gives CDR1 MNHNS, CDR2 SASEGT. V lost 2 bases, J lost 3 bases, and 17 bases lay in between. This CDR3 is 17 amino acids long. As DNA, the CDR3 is TGTGCCAGCAGTGAAAGGATACGGGACGGCTACTACAATGAGCAGTTCTTC. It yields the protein CASSERIRDGYYNEQFF.

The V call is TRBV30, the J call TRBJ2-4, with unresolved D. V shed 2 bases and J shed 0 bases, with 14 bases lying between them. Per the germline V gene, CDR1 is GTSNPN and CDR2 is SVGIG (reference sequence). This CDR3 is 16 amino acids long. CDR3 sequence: CAWSIGEQTAKNIQYF. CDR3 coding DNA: TGTGCCTGGAGTATAGGTGAACAGACAGCCAAAAACATTCAGTACTTC.

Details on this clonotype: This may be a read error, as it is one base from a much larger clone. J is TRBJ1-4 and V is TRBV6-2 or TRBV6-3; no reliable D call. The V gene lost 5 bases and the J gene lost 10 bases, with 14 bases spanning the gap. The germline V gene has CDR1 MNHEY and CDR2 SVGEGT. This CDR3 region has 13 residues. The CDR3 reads CASSEDWVRKLFF. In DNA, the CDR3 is TGTGCCAGCAGTGAAGACTGGGTGAGAAAACTGTTTTTT.

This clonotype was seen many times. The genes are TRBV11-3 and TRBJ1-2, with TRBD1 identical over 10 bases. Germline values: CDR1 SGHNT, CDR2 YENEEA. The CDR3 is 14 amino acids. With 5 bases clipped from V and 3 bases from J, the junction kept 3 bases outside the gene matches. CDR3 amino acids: CASSRGQGYYGYTF. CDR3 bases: TGTGCCAGCAGCCGGGGACAGGGGTACTATGGCTACACCTTC. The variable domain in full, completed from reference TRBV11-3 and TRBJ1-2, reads EAGVVQSPRYKIIEKKQPVAFWCNPISGHNTLYWYLQNLGQGPELLIRYENEEAVDDSQLPKDRFSAERLKGVDSTLKIQPAELGDSAVYLCASSRGQGYYGYTFGSGTRLTVV.

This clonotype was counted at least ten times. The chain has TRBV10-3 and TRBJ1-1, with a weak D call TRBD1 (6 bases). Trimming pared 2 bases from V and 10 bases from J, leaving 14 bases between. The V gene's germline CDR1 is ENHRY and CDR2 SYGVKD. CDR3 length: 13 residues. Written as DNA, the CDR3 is TGTGCCATCAGTGAGGCCACAGGGCTTTCAGCTTTCTTT. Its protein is CAISEATGLSAFF.

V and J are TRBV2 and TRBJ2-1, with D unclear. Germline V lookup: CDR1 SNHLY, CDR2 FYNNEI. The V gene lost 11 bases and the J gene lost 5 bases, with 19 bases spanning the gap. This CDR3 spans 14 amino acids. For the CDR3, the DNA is TGTGCCTCCACCTGCGGTTTCACAAACAATGAGCAGTTCTTC. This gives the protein CASTCGFTNNEQFF.

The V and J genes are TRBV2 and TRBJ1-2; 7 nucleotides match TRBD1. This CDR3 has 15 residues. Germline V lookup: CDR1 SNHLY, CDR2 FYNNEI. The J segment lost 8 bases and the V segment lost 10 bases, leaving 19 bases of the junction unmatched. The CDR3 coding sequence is TGTGCCACAAACGCTGTATCCGGCGACAGGGTGGGCTACACCTTC. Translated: CATNAVSGDRVGYTF.

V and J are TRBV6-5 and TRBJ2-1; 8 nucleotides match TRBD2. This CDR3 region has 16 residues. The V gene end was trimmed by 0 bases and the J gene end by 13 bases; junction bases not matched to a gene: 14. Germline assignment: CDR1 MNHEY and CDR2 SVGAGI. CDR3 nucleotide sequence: TGTGCCAGCAGTTACTCGGGCGGGAGGAGCCCCAATTATCAGTTCTTC. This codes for CASSYSGGRSPNYQFF.

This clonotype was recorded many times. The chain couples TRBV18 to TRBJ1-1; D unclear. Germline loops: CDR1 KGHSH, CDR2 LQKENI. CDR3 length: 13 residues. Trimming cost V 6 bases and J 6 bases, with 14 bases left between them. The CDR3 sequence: CASSLQGIAEAFF. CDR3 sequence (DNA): TGTGCCAGCTCCCTACAAGGGATCGCTGAAGCTTTCTTT.

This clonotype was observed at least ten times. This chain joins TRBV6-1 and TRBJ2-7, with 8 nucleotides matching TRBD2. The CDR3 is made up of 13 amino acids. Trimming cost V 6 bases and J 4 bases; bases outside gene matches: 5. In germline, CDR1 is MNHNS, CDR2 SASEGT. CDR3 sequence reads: CASSRTSSYEQYF. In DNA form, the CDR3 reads TGTGCCAGCAGCCGGACTAGCTCATACGAGCAGTACTTC.

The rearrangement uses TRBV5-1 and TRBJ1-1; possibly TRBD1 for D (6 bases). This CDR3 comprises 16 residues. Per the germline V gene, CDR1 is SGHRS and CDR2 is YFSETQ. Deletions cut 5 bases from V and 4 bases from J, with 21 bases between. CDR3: CASRVTCRGFGTEAFF. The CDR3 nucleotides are TGCGCCAGCAGGGTGACATGCAGGGGCTTTGGCACTGAAGCTTTCTTT. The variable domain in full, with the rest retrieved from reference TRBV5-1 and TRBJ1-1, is KAGVTQTPRYLIKTRGQQVTLSCSPISGHRSVSWYQQTPGQGLQFLFEYFSETQRNKGNFPGRFSGRQFSNSRSEMNVSTLELGDSALYLCASRVTCRGFGTEAFFGQGTRLTVV.

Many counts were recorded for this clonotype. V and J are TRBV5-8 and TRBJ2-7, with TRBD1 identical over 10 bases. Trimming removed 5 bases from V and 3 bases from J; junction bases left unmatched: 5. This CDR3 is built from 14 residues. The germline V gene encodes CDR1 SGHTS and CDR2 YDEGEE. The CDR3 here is CASRMTGGHYEQYF. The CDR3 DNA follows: TGTGCCAGCAGGATGACAGGGGGCCACTACGAGCAGTACTTC.

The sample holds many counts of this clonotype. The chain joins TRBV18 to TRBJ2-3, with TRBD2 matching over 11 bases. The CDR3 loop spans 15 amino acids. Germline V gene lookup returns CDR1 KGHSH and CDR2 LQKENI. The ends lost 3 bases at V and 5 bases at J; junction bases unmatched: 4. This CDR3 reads CASSPSGRVGDTQYF. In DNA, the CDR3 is TGTGCCAGCTCACCTAGCGGGAGGGTAGGAGATACGCAGTATTTT.

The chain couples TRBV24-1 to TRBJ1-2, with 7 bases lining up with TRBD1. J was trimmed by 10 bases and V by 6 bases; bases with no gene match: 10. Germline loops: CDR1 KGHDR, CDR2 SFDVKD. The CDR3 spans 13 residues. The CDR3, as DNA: TGTGCCACCAGTTCCAGGGGGGGCGGTGTCTACACCTTC. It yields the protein CATSSRGGGVYTF.

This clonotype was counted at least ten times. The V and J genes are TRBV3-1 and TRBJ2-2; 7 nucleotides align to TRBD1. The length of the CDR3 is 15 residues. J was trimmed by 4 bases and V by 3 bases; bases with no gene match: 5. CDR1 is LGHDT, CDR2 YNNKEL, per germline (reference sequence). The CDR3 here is CASSQTGSSTGELFF. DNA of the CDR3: TGTGCCAGCAGCCAGACAGGGTCCTCCACCGGGGAGCTGTTTTTT.

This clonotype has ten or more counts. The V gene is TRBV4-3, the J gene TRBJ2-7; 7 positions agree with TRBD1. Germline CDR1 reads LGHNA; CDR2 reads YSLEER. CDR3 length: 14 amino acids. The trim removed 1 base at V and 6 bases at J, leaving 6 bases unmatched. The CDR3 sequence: CASSQGQGTGEQYF. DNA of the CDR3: TGCGCCAGCAGCCAAGGACAGGGAACGGGCGAGCAGTACTTC.

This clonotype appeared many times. CDR3 loop: CASSGLGTGGNQPQHF. CDR3 DNA sequence: TGTGCCAGTAGCGGTCTCGGGACAGGGGGAAATCAGCCCCAGCATTTT. The V call is TRBV19, the J call TRBJ1-5; 11 bases fit TRBD1. V dropped 6 bases and J dropped 4; count of bases not matched to a gene: 8. The CDR3 spans 16 residues. Germline V lookup: CDR1 LNHDA, CDR2 SQIVND (reference sequence).

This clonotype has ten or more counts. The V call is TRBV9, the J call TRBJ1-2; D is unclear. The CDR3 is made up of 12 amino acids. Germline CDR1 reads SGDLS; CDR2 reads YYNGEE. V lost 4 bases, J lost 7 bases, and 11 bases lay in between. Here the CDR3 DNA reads TGTGCCAGCAGCCCTCCCTCAGGTGGCTACACCTTC. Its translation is CASSPPSGGYTF.

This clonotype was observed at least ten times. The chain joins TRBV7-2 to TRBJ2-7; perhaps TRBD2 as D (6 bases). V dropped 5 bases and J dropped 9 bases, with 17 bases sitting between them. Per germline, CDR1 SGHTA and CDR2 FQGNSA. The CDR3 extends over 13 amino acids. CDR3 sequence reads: CASSLQTRSAQYF. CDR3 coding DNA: TGTGCCAGCAGCCTCCAGACTAGGTCGGCGCAGTACTTC.

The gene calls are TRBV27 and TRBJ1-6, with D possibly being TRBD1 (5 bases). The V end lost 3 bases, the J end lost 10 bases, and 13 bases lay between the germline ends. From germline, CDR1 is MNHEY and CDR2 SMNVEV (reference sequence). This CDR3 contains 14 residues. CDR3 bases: TGTGCCAGCAGTTTGAATGCAGGGCAATCACCCCTCCACTTT. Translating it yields CASSLNAGQSPLHF.

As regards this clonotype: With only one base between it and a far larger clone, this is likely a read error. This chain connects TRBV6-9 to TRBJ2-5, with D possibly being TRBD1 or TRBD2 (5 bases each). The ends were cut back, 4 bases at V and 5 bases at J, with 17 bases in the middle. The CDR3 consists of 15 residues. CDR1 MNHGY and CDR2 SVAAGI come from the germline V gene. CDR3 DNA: TGTGCCAGCAGTTCGGTAGGGGAGAACATGGAGACCCAGTACTTC. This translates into CASSSVGENMETQYF.